One and the same sample provided the 23 T cell receptor beta chains below, sequenced in a study of blood T cell repertoires in COVID-19 (dated by TCRdb to 2018 to 2021). Libraries were prepared through the immunoSEQ multiplex PCR assay. Drawn from immuneACCESS, this table holds only the in-frame rearrangements with V and J called that TCRdb kept. Clones are partly lost; checked studies trace under half to an unresolved V gene and leave the rest unexplained. This sample has over 200,000 clones in its table, and 88% of those were observed once. The ten largest clonotypes hold 2.7% of the sample. Material for sequencing was peripheral blood. The source of these receptors is an older woman with acute or convalescent COVID-19.

The chain recombines TRBV14 with TRBJ2-7, with D possibly TRBD2 on 7 matching bases. Trimming took 4 bases from V and 9 from J, leaving 13 bases between them. This CDR3 contains 12 residues. The germline V gene has CDR1 SGHDN and CDR2 FVKESK. As DNA, the CDR3 is TGTGCCAGCAGCCTCCGAGGGGGGGGGCAGTACTTC. It is translated as CASSLRGGGQYF.

This chain joins TRBV10-2 and TRBJ2-5; D is unresolved. CDR1 is WSHSY, CDR2 SAAADI, per germline. The CDR3 consists of 12 residues. Trimming cost V 2 bases and J 4 bases, with 5 bases left between them. CDR3 amino acids: CASSEMRETQYF. The CDR3 nucleotides are TGCGCCAGCAGTGAGATGCGAGAGACCCAGTACTTC.

The chain employs TRBV18 and TRBJ2-3; D unclear. The germline V and J ends were trimmed by 5 bases and 0 bases, with 6 bases remaining between them. This CDR3 spans 13 amino acids. Germline V gene sequence: CDR1 KGHSH, CDR2 LQKENI. The CDR3 nucleotides read TGTGCCAGCTCATTCCCTAGCACAGATACGCAGTATTTT. It translates to CASSFPSTDTQYF.

The chain combines TRBV24-1 with TRBJ2-2; 12 nucleotides align to TRBD2. Trimming cost V 7 bases and J 3 bases; bases outside gene matches: 5. The CDR3 consists of 16 residues. Per the germline V gene, CDR1 is KGHDR and CDR2 is SFDVKD. In nucleotides, the CDR3 is TGTGCCACCAGCGCCAGACTAGCGGGAGACACCGGGGAGCTGTTTTTT. This translates into CATSARLAGDTGELFF.

The chain is built from TRBV12-3 or TRBV12-4 and TRBJ1-4, with no clear D. V was trimmed by 7 bases and J by 6 bases, leaving 12 bases between them. CDR3 size: 13 residues. The DNA of the CDR3 is TGTGCCAGCACCTCATGGGAGGATGAAAAACTGTTTTTT. Translation: CASTSWEDEKLFF.

V usage is TRBV7-9 and J usage is TRBJ2-7, with TRBD2 matching over 11 bases. The germline CDR1 and CDR2 sequences are SEHNR and FQNEAQ (reference sequence). V was pared by 5 bases and J by 4 bases, with 7 bases of the junction left unmatched. This CDR3 is 15 amino acids long. CDR3 protein: CASSPSSGGLYEQYF. The DNA for the CDR3 is TGTGCCAGCAGCCCTTCTAGCGGGGGGTTATACGAGCAGTACTTC.

The chain has TRBV4-1 and TRBJ2-3; D might be TRBD2 (6 bases). This CDR3 is 15 amino acids long. Trimming left V 1 base short and J 8 bases short, with 16 bases between. The V gene's germline CDR1 is MGHRA and CDR2 YSYEKL. The CDR3 reads CASSQVLAGSGTQYF. The CDR3, as DNA: TGCGCCAGCAGCCAAGTTCTGGCGGGGAGTGGTACGCAGTATTTT.

This chain connects TRBV4-1 to TRBJ2-7, with 9 bases fitting TRBD2. The CDR3 spans 18 residues. V trimming: 0 bases; J trimming: 3 bases; junction bases outside the gene matches: 12. CDR1 and CDR2 from the germline V gene are MGHRA and YSYEKL. CDR3 sequence: CASSQDKILGTSSYEQYF. In DNA form, the CDR3 reads TGCGCCAGCAGCCAAGATAAGATTTTGGGGACTAGCAGCTACGAGCAGTACTTC.

The CDR3 DNA reads TGTGCCTGGAGTGTGGGGAAGGGGGGCACAGATACGCAGTATTTT. As protein: CAWSVGKGGTDTQYF. V usage is TRBV30 and J usage is TRBJ2-3, with TRBD1 as a possible D gene (6 bases). Trimming cost V 0 bases and J 1 base, with 11 bases left between them. Looked up from germline, CDR1 is GTSNPN and CDR2 is SVGIG (reference sequence). This CDR3 has 15 residues.

The chain is built from TRBV28 and TRBJ1-5, with D possibly being TRBD1 (5 bases). The CDR3 is 16 amino acids. V lost 7 bases, J lost 4 bases, and 20 bases lay in between. Germline CDR1 MDHEN, CDR2 SYDVKM. CDR3 protein: CASTTRLGGFNQPQHF. CDR3 in DNA: TGTGCCAGCACCACCCGGTTGGGGGGTTTTAATCAGCCCCAGCATTTT.

The CDR3 here is CAWTGGNAKNIQYF. Here the CDR3 DNA reads TGTGCCTGGACAGGGGGGAACGCCAAAAACATTCAGTACTTC. The rearrangement joins TRBV30 to TRBJ2-4; tentatively, D is TRBD1 (7 bases). Germline V gives CDR1 GTSNPN, CDR2 SVGIG (reference sequence). The CDR3 consists of 14 residues. V gave up 4 bases and J gave up 1 base, with 11 bases separating them.

This chain uses TRBV7-8 with TRBJ2-1; possibly TRBD1 for D (6 bases). V shed 4 bases and J shed 5 bases, with 15 bases lying between them. Germline V gives CDR1 SGHVS, CDR2 FQNEAQ. The CDR3 extends over 15 amino acids. The DNA for the CDR3 is TGTGCCAGCAGCTCCTCCGGGACAAGGAACAATGAGCAGTTCTTC. This gives the protein CASSSSGTRNNEQFF.

The J gene is TRBJ1-2, the V gene TRBV28; possibly TRBD1 for D (6 bases). V lost 11 bases to trimming and J lost 4 bases, with 17 bases between them. This CDR3 has 13 residues. Germline CDR1 reads MDHEN; CDR2 reads SYDVKM. CDR3 sequence reads: CASETGRAYGYTF. The CDR3 DNA reads as TGTGCCTCCGAGACAGGCAGGGCCTATGGCTACACCTTC.

This clone has only a few counts. The V call is TRBV29-1, the J call TRBJ1-2, with TRBD1 identical over 7 bases. Germline CDR1 reads SQVTM; CDR2 reads ANQGSEA. CDR3 length: 14 residues. The trim removed 3 bases at V and 2 bases at J, leaving 6 bases unmatched. Here the CDR3 reads CSVDPGRGNYGYTF. In DNA form, the CDR3 reads TGCAGCGTTGATCCCGGCAGGGGGAACTATGGCTACACCTTC.

CDR3 nucleotides: TGTGCCAGCAGCTGGGGACTAGCGGGGAATTACGAGCAGTACTTC. Protein sequence: CASSWGLAGNYEQYF. V and J are TRBV5-4 and TRBJ2-7; 13 bases align to TRBD2. Germline loops: CDR1 SGHNT, CDR2 YYREEE (reference sequence). The CDR3 sequence is 15 residues long. V was pared by 3 bases and J by 4 bases, with 4 bases of the junction left unmatched.

This chain connects TRBV5-4 to TRBJ1-5, with TRBD1 identical over 8 bases. The germline CDR1 and CDR2 sequences are SGHNT and YYREEE (reference sequence). With 8 bases clipped from V and 2 bases from J, the junction kept 9 bases outside the gene matches. CDR3 length: 15 residues. In DNA form, the CDR3 reads TGTGCCAGGGGTCGGATGGACAGGGGCAATCAGCCCCAGCATTTT. This gives the protein CARGRMDRGNQPQHF.

The chain couples TRBV27 to TRBJ1-4; D call uncertain. The V gene lost 4 bases and the J gene lost 7 bases, with 16 bases spanning the gap. The CDR3 is 15 residues long. CDR1 and CDR2 (germline): MNHEY, SMNVEV (reference sequence). CDR3 DNA: TGTGCCAGCAGTTCCAGCACAAGCGGGAGTGAAAAACTGTTTTTT. This gives the protein CASSSSTSGSEKLFF.

The CDR3 DNA follows: TGTGCCAGCAGCGTCGGACAGGGGGCTGGACTAGCGGGAGGACGGGGGACCCAGTACTTC. This encodes CASSVGQGAGLAGGRGTQYF. The gene calls are TRBV9 and TRBJ2-5; 14 positions agree with TRBD2. The trim removed 2 bases at V and 7 bases at J, leaving 19 bases unmatched. Germline CDR1 reads SGDLS; CDR2 reads YYNGEE. CDR3 length: 20 amino acids. Complete variable domain (other parts from reference TRBV9 and TRBJ2-5): DSGVTQTPKHLITATGQRVTLRCSPRSGDLSVYWYQQSLDQGLQFLIQYYNGEERAKGNILERFSAQQFPDLHSELNLSSLELGDSALYFCASSVGQGAGLAGGRGTQYFGPGTRLLVL.

The chain carries TRBV4-1 and TRBJ2-5, with TRBD2 matching 7 bases. The CDR3 sequence is 20 residues long. Germline V gives CDR1 MGHRA, CDR2 YSYEKL. V lost 3 bases, J lost 2 bases, and 21 bases stayed unmatched. CDR3 coding DNA: TGCGCCAGCAGCCACGTCGCCTCGTCGGGACTACCTTCAGTACAAGAGACCCAGTACTTC. It specifies CASSHVASSGLPSVQETQYF.

The rearrangement joins TRBV25-1 to TRBJ2-5; D may be TRBD2 (7 bases). V was shortened by 5 bases and J by 4 bases, with 14 bases between the two germline ends. CDR1 MGHDK and CDR2 SYGVNS come from the germline V gene. This CDR3 contains 14 residues. In DNA form, the CDR3 reads TGTGCCAGCAGTCCTGCGGGGGCTGGAGAGACCCAGTACTTC. Translated, it gives CASSPAGAGETQYF.

The V and J genes are TRBV11-3 and TRBJ2-2; D possibly corresponds to TRBD2 (6 bases). Deletions cut 1 base from V and 5 bases from J, with 14 bases between. The CDR3 is 16 amino acids. Germline values: CDR1 SGHNT, CDR2 YENEEA. CDR3 residues: CASSLGNSGLTGELFF. CDR3 DNA sequence: TGTGCCAGCAGCTTAGGAAACAGCGGGTTAACCGGGGAGCTGTTTTTT.

The chain has TRBV18 and TRBJ1-2; 10 bases line up with TRBD1. From germline, CDR1 is KGHSH and CDR2 LQKENI. The length of the CDR3 is 15 residues. After removal of 3 bases from V and 7 bases from J, the junction contained 8 bases not matched to a gene. DNA for the CDR3: TGTGCCAGCTCACCTCGACAGGGGGCCGCGGGTGGCTACACCTTC. This encodes CASSPRQGAAGGYTF.

The DNA of the CDR3 is TGTGCCTGGAGGGGGACAGGGAGCTCCTACGAGCAGTACTTC. This codes for CAWRGTGSSYEQYF. The V call is TRBV30, the J call TRBJ2-7; TRBD1 agrees at 9 bases. Germline trimming cut 3 bases from V and 0 bases from J; bases unmatched to any gene: 3. The germline V gene has CDR1 GTSNPN and CDR2 SVGIG (reference sequence). The length of the CDR3 is 14 residues.